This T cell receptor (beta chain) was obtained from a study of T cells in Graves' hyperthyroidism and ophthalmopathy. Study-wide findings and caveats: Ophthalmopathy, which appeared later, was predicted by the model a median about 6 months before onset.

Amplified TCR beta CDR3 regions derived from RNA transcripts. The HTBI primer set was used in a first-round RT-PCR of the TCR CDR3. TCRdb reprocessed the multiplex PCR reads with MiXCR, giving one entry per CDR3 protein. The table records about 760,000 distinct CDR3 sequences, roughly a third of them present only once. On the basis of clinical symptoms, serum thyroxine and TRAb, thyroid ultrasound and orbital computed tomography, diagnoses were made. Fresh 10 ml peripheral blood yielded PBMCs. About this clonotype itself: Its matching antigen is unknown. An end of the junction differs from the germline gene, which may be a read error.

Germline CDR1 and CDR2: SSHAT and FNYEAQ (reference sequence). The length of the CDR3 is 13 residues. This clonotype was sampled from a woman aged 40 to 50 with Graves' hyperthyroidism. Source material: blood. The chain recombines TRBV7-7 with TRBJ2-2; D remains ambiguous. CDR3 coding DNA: TGTGCTAGCAGCTTAGTACGGTCCGGGGAGCTGTTTTTT. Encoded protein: CASSLVRSGELFF.